This T cell receptor (beta chain) was obtained from a study of cytomegalovirus exposure and HLA in healthy donors. This clone was found a few times. What it binds is unknown. V dropped 3 bases and J dropped 0 bases, with 15 bases sitting between them. Germline V gives CDR1 WSHSY, CDR2 SAAADI. The length of the CDR3 is 17 residues. Primers for the PCR totalled 60 Vbeta and 13 Jbeta. The method was immunoSEQ multiplex PCR; TCRdb's version includes in-frame clones alone and lacks a portion of them. The sample shows roughly 110,000 clones, roughly 80% of them seen only once. Findings and limits, study-wide: One variant, a missense change in DCLRE1C, was linked in a later analysis to TCR beta V- and J-gene trimming.

V is TRBV10-2 and J is TRBJ1-5, with TRBD1 as a possible D gene (6 bases). The source is a man aged 35 to 55 in good health and CMV-seronegative. The specimen was PBMCs. CDR3 loop: CASSDTGKGFSNQPQHF. For the CDR3, the DNA is TGCGCCAGCAGTGATACAGGGAAAGGATTTAGCAATCAGCCCCAGCATTTT.